The clone carrying this T cell receptor (beta chain) appeared a few times. Germline V gives CDR1 SQVTM, CDR2 ANQGSEA. The CDR3 has 15 residues. V shed 7 bases, J shed 0 bases, and the junction held 9 bases outside the gene matches. This specimen belongs to a study of blood T cell repertoires in COVID-19. Turning to the study itself: Spain, Italy and the United States supplied samples that represented acute and convalescent COVID-19. PBMCs, B-cell-depleted T cells, or T cells were the source of the cDNA or gDNA that made up the material.

In the original processing: Estimates of nucleated cell counts were drawn from the amplification of reference gene primers. The table came from immunoSEQ multiplex PCR; TCRdb's copy has only in-frame clones and leaves some out. Clone size and V and J calls were adopted from that table, with D and trimming inferred from the DNA. The data contain tens of thousands of clones, 85% of them singletons. Material: peripheral blood. This clonotype originated in a man older than 75 with acute or convalescent COVID-19. The V gene is TRBV29-1, the J gene TRBJ1-3; 7 bases are a match to TRBD1. CDR3 DNA sequence: TGCAGCGCCCGGGACAGAGGTGTCTCTGGAAACACCATATATTTT. This translates into CSARDRGVSGNTIYF.